The subject of this entry is one TCR beta chain. Its specificity is unknown. Germline values: CDR1 MDHEN, CDR2 SYDVKM. Germline trimming cut 7 bases from V and 4 bases from J; bases unmatched to any gene: 12. CDR3 length: 15 amino acids. The source of the sample is a study of cytomegalovirus exposure and HLA in healthy donors. Use of 60 Vbeta and 13 Jbeta primers characterized the PCR. Clones were sequenced by immunoSEQ multiplex PCR, and TCRdb holds only the in-frame ones, with some missing. This table holds around 190,000 clones, more than 65% found once. Whole-study findings and limits: A later analysis showed that HLA-associated TCR beta chains had undergone more clonal expansion than equally common others.

Sample: PBMCs. The genes are TRBV28 and TRBJ1-2; 7 bases match TRBD1. This TCR derives from a woman in her fifties or sixties in good health and CMV-seronegative. DNA of the CDR3: TGTGCCAGCACCCTAGGGACAGACCATACCTATGGCTACACCTTC. Its protein is CASTLGTDHTYGYTF.